Below, 18 T cell receptor beta chains from the same sample are listed, as sequenced in a study of T cell responses to AZD1222 COVID-19 vaccine. Profiling relied on immunoSEQ multiplex PCR, and the TCRdb table lists in-frame clones only, not all of them. The sample holds approximately 170,000 clones; 85% to 95% are singletons and the top ten take less than 5.5%. This specimen was peripheral blood, taken on day 0 of AZD1222 vaccination. The receptors shown here come from an adult in good health.

J is TRBJ2-1 and V is TRBV7-2; D is unclear. The V and J ends lost 5 bases and 2 bases respectively, with 13 bases between them. Germline V gene data show CDR1 as SGHTA and CDR2 as FQGNSA. The CDR3 totals 15 residues. This chain's CDR3 is CASSRWGGTYNEQFF. In DNA, the CDR3 is TGTGCCAGCAGCCGCTGGGGTGGGACCTACAATGAGCAGTTCTTC.

About this clone: The same CDR3 is also encoded by other DNA sequences in this sample. The V gene is TRBV19, the J gene TRBJ1-6; D gene ambiguous. V lost 3 bases and J 8 bases, leaving 11 bases between the germline ends. This CDR3 region has 14 residues. Germline CDR1 is LNHDA and CDR2 is SQIVND (reference sequence). CDR3 sequence reads: CASSILGGDSPLHF. For the CDR3, the DNA is TGTGCCAGTAGTATTCTGGGCGGTGATTCACCCCTCCACTTT.

The chain has TRBV6-5 and TRBJ1-1; the D gene is possibly TRBD1 (5 bases). CDR3 length: 14 residues. The ends were cut back, 2 bases at V and 4 bases at J, with 11 bases in the middle. Germline CDR1 MNHEY, CDR2 SVGAGI. The CDR3 DNA reads TGTGCCAGCAGTTACCCAGGGAAGAGCACTGAAGCTTTCTTT. Protein: CASSYPGKSTEAFF.

The chain joins TRBV12-2 to TRBJ1-6; the table's D gene call, TRBD1, was not cross checked with the DNA. TRBV12-2 is assigned pseudogene status. This CDR3 is 15 amino acids long. The CDR3 loop reads CASRFPDRRGSPLHF. CDR3 nucleotide sequence: TGTGCAAGTCGCTTTCCGGACAGGAGAGGTTCACCCCTCCACTTT.

The rearrangement joins TRBV7-2 to TRBJ1-3, with a possible D match to TRBD1 (5 bases). The germline gives CDR1 SGHTA, CDR2 FQGNSA. The CDR3 covers 13 residues. Trimming pared 2 bases from V and 8 bases from J, leaving 10 bases between. CDR3 coding DNA: TGTGCCAGCAGCTTAACAGGAGGATACACCATATATTTT. Its translation is CASSLTGGYTIYF.

This chain connects TRBV24-1 to TRBJ2-3, with D perhaps TRBD2 (5 bases). The CDR3 loop spans 14 amino acids. Trimming pared 5 bases from V and 5 bases from J, leaving 13 bases between. Germline V gene sequence: CDR1 KGHDR, CDR2 SFDVKD. The CDR3 spells CATSGDGIGDTQYF. In DNA form, the CDR3 reads TGTGCCACCAGTGGTGACGGGATCGGAGATACGCAGTATTTT.

The chain joins TRBV9 to TRBJ1-1; D unclear. V lost 5 bases and J 6 bases, leaving 23 bases between the germline ends. The CDR3 has 16 residues. From germline, CDR1 is SGDLS and CDR2 YYNGEE. CDR3 sequence: CASSPTPDPASAEAFF. The CDR3 bases are TGTGCCAGCAGTCCAACCCCTGACCCAGCTTCGGCTGAAGCTTTCTTT.

The gene calls are TRBV11-2 and TRBJ2-1; TRBD2 might be the D (7 bases). There are 16 residues in the CDR3. Germline CDR1 and CDR2: SGHAT and FQNNGV. The V gene lost 1 base and the J gene lost 4 bases, with 14 bases spanning the gap. The DNA for the CDR3 is TGTGCCAGCAGCTTAGCCGGCGGGGGCTTGTACAATGAGCAGTTCTTC. Encoded protein: CASSLAGGGLYNEQFF.

The chain uses TRBV30 and TRBJ2-7; D could derive from TRBD1 or TRBD2 (7 bases each). V was shortened by 5 bases and J by 0 bases, with 14 bases between the two germline ends. The CDR3 consists of 14 residues. Germline-derived CDR1 and CDR2 are GTSNPN and SVGIG (reference sequence). The CDR3 loop reads CAWGRDSRSYEQYF. CDR3 in DNA: TGTGCCTGGGGGAGGGACAGCCGCTCCTACGAGCAGTACTTC.

The chain links TRBV27 to TRBJ1-5; 7 bases are a match to TRBD1. The germline V gene has CDR1 MNHEY and CDR2 SMNVEV (reference sequence). The CDR3 sequence is 14 residues long. The J segment lost 6 bases and the V segment lost 3 bases, leaving 5 bases of the junction unmatched. CDR3 protein: CASSLTGIGQPQHF. The DNA of the CDR3 is TGTGCCAGCAGTTTGACAGGGATCGGTCAGCCCCAGCATTTT.

The V gene is TRBV28, the J gene TRBJ2-7; D is tentatively TRBD1 or TRBD2 (6 bases each). Germline-derived CDR1 and CDR2 are MDHEN and SYDVKM. Trimming pared 3 bases from V and 7 bases from J, leaving 19 bases between. The CDR3 spans 15 residues. CDR3 protein: CASSLAKAGAGEQYF. The DNA for the CDR3 is TGTGCCAGCAGTTTGGCGAAAGCAGGGGCGGGGGAGCAGTACTTC.

This chain links TRBV7-2 with TRBJ2-1, with 10 bases lining up with TRBD2. This CDR3 contains 15 residues. Losses at the gene ends were 7 bases for V and 2 bases for J; bases not matched to a gene: 5. Germline lookup yields CDR1 SGHTA and CDR2 FQGNSA. The DNA for the CDR3 is TGTGCCAGCACCCTAGCGGGAGTAACCTACAATGAGCAGTTCTTC. Its translation is CASTLAGVTYNEQFF.

J is TRBJ2-4 and V is TRBV30; D may match TRBD1 or TRBD2 (5 bases each). Germline V gives CDR1 GTSNPN, CDR2 SVGIG (reference sequence). The CDR3 consists of 13 residues. V was shortened by 3 bases and J by 15 bases, with 21 bases between the two germline ends. CDR3 residues: CAWRPTGAFTRYF. Here the CDR3 DNA reads TGTGCCTGGAGGCCAACCGGGGCTTTCACGCGGTACTTC.

This clone has a handful of counts. This chain uses TRBV5-1 with TRBJ2-7, with D unresolved. CDR1 and CDR2 from the germline V gene are SGHRS and YFSETQ. The CDR3 loop spans 15 amino acids. V was trimmed by 3 bases and J by 6 bases, leaving 19 bases between them. The CDR3 here is CASSSGPGNQAEQYF. In DNA form, the CDR3 reads TGCGCCAGCAGCTCTGGCCCAGGTAACCAGGCCGAGCAGTACTTC.

The chain links TRBV6-5 to TRBJ1-5, with unresolved D. This CDR3 has 12 amino acids. The germline gives CDR1 MNHEY, CDR2 SVGAGI. Trimming took 7 bases from V and 2 from J, leaving 6 bases between them. CDR3 bases: TGTGCCAGCACCCAGGGCAATCAGCCCCAGCATTTT. Translating it yields CASTQGNQPQHF.

The V call is TRBV10-2, the J call TRBJ2-7; 7 nucleotides match TRBD1. The CDR3 totals 12 residues. Trimming removed 8 bases from V and 2 bases from J; junction bases left unmatched: 3. CDR1 and CDR2 from the germline V gene are WSHSY and SAAADI. CDR3 sequence reads: CASGDRAYEQYF. CDR3 bases: TGCGCCAGCGGAGACAGGGCCTACGAGCAGTACTTC.

The V and J genes are TRBV3-1 (or the pseudogene TRBV3-2) and TRBJ2-1; TRBD2 aligns across 11 bases. Germline V gene sequence: CDR1 LGHDT, CDR2 YNNKEL (reference sequence). Losses at the gene ends were 2 bases for V and 4 bases for J; bases not matched to a gene: 1. The CDR3 contains 15 residues. The CDR3 region is CASSQLAGGYNEQFF. DNA of the CDR3: TGTGCCAGCAGCCAACTAGCGGGAGGATACAATGAGCAGTTCTTC.

The rearrangement links TRBV11-2 to TRBJ1-4; D gene uncertain. The CDR3 has 15 amino acids. The germline gives CDR1 SGHAT, CDR2 FQNNGV. Between the trimmed V and J ends, which lost 1 base and 8 bases, there was a span of 14 bases. The CDR3 here is CASSLGLRAGEKLFF. The CDR3 region has the DNA TGTGCCAGCAGCTTAGGCCTCCGGGCGGGAGAAAAACTGTTTTTT.